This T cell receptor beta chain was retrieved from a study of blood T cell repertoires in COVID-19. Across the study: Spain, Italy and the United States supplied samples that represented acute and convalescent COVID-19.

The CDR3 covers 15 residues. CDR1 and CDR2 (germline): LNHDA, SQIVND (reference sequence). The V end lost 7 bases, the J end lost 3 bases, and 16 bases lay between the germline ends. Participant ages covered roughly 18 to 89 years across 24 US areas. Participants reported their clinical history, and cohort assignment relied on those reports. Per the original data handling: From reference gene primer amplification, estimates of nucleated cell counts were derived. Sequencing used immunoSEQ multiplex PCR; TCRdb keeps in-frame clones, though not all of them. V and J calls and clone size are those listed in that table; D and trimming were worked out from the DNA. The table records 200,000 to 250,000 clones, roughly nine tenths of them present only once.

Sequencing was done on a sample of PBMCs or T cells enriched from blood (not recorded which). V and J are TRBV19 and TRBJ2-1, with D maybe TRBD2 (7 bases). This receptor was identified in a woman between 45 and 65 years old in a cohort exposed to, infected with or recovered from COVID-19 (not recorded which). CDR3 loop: CASKGGAGHYNEQFF. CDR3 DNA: TGTGCCAGTAAGGGGGGGGCAGGGCACTACAATGAGCAGTTCTTC.